Listed here is a single T cell receptor beta chain. This sample is drawn from a study of blood T cell repertoires in COVID-19. Looking at the study overall: Specimens from acute and convalescent COVID-19 originated in the United States, Italy and Spain. Sources were T cells, B-cell-depleted T cells, or PBMCs; the material itself was cDNA or gDNA.

V lost 3 bases and J lost 3; bases outside the gene matches: 6. From germline, CDR1 is MNHNY and CDR2 SVGAGI (reference sequence). The length of the CDR3 is 15 residues. As processed by the authors: Estimation of nucleated cell counts relied on the amplification of reference gene primers. Here immunoSEQ multiplex PCR was the method, and the copy in TCRdb shows in-frame clones only, minus some. The DNA gave D and trimming, while V, J and clone size come from that table. The repertoire consists of about 83,000 clones, with roughly 87% occurring once and the leading ten covering approximately 2.9%. The material sequenced was peripheral blood. The chain employs TRBV6-6 and TRBJ1-1; TRBD1 matches at 8 bases. The source is a woman in her 50s with active or convalescent COVID-19. Here the CDR3 reads CASSYGTGGYTEAFF. The CDR3 coding sequence is TGTGCCAGCAGTTATGGCACAGGGGGTTACACTGAAGCTTTCTTT.